One sample yielded the 10 T cell receptor beta chains listed below, sequenced in a study of cytomegalovirus exposure and HLA in healthy donors. PCR used 60 Vbeta primers and 13 Jbeta primers. Sequenced by immunoSEQ multiplex PCR; TCRdb stores in-frame clones only, minus some. The sample consists of 130,000 to 150,000 clones, more than 70% of them appearing once. What was sequenced was PBMCs. These receptors came from a woman in her thirties or forties in good health and CMV-seronegative.

The chain is built from TRBV2 and TRBJ1-6, with D perhaps TRBD1 (6 bases). V shed 6 bases and J shed 7 bases, with 7 bases lying between them. Germline CDR1 is SNHLY and CDR2 is FYNNEI. The CDR3 is made up of 12 amino acids. In DNA, the CDR3 is TGTGCCAGCAGGGGGACAAATTCACCCCTCCACTTT. Its translation: CASRGTNSPLHF.

The V and J genes are TRBV27 and TRBJ1-2, with 10 bases aligning to TRBD1. The CDR3 spans 15 residues. Germline V gene lookup returns CDR1 MNHEY and CDR2 SMNVEV (reference sequence). Trimming at V came to 3 bases and at J to 2 bases, leaving 3 bases not matched to a gene. CDR3 nucleotide sequence: TGTGCCAGCAGTTTCCTGGGACAGGGGAACTATGGCTACACCTTC. Its protein is CASSFLGQGNYGYTF.

This clone was counted a single time. V gene TRBV2 combines with J gene TRBJ2-1; 14 nucleotides align to TRBD2. V lost 6 bases and J lost 0; bases outside the gene matches: 4. The CDR3 is made up of 17 amino acids. Germline V gene data show CDR1 as SNHLY and CDR2 as FYNNEI. CDR3 DNA sequence: TGTGCCAGCAGGGGACTAGCGGGAGCCGGCTCCTACAATGAGCAGTTCTTC. It codes for CASRGLAGAGSYNEQFF.

The chain combines TRBV5-1 with TRBJ1-3, with D possibly being TRBD1 (5 bases). The CDR3 length is 16 residues. Trimming shortened V by 3 bases and J by 1 base, and 14 bases separated the two germline ends. The germline CDR1 and CDR2 sequences are SGHRS and YFSETQ. This CDR3 is CASSWGGVSSGNTIYF. The CDR3 nucleotides are TGCGCCAGCAGCTGGGGGGGGGTATCTTCTGGAAACACCATATATTTT. Together with reference TRBV5-1 and TRBJ1-3, the CDR3 gives the full variable domain: KAGVTQTPRYLIKTRGQQVTLSCSPISGHRSVSWYQQTPGQGLQFLFEYFSETQRNKGNFPGRFSGRQFSNSRSEMNVSTLELGDSALYLCASSWGGVSSGNTIYFGEGSWLTVV.

About this clone itself: The junction departs from the called germline gene at one end, perhaps through a read error. The chain links TRBV7-2 to TRBJ2-7, with D possibly matching TRBD1 (6 bases). Germline CDR1 SGHTA, CDR2 FQGNSA. This CDR3 region has 13 residues. The CDR3 coding sequence is TGCGCCAGCAGCCAAGACAGGCGCTACGAGCAGTACTTC. It codes for CASSQDRRYEQYF.

This clone was seen a handful of times. The chain combines TRBV27 with TRBJ2-5; 8 bases map to TRBD1. The CDR3 sequence is 14 residues long. Germline CDR1 and CDR2: MNHEY and SMNVEV (reference sequence). Unmatched junction bases numbered 7, after V lost 5 bases and J lost 5 bases. The CDR3 nucleotides are TGTGCCAGCAGTGTGGACAGGGCGCGGGAGACCCAGTACTTC. Its translation: CASSVDRARETQYF.

The chain couples TRBV11-2 to TRBJ1-1, with unresolved D. The CDR3 length is 16 residues. V was clipped by 1 base and J by 3 bases, with 15 bases between them. Germline V gene sequence: CDR1 SGHAT, CDR2 FQNNGV. CDR3 region: CASSLGDTGDDTEAFF. In nucleotides, the CDR3 is TGTGCCAGCAGCTTAGGAGACACCGGTGATGACACTGAAGCTTTCTTT.

The chain links TRBV6-6 to TRBJ1-1; D ambiguous. The CDR3 is 14 amino acids. The germline V gene encodes CDR1 MNHNY and CDR2 SVGAGI (reference sequence). V was cut by 0 bases and J by 0 bases, with 5 bases left in between. The CDR3 nucleotides read TGTGCCAGCAGTTACTCAGCCCTGAACACTGAAGCTTTCTTT. It translates to CASSYSALNTEAFF.

The CDR3 bases are TGTGCCAGCAGCCCCGCAAGGGGTTCCCAAGAGACCCAGTACTTC. It encodes CASSPARGSQETQYF. The chain is built from TRBV7-7 and TRBJ2-5, with D maybe TRBD1 (5 bases). V gave up 5 bases and J gave up 1 base, with 14 bases separating them. This CDR3 is 15 amino acids long. CDR1 SSHAT and CDR2 FNYEAQ come from the germline V gene (reference sequence).

This chain joins TRBV20-1 and TRBJ1-2; D not resolved. V lost 0 bases and J 5 bases, leaving 4 bases between the germline ends. The CDR3 runs to 11 residues. Per the germline V gene, CDR1 is DFQATT and CDR2 is SNEGSKA (reference sequence). Written as DNA, the CDR3 is TGCAGTGCTAGAGAGCGATATGGCTACACCTTC. It yields the protein CSARERYGYTF.